The clone carrying this T cell receptor beta chain was found once. This CDR3 region has 19 residues. J was trimmed by 1 base and V by 1 base; bases with no gene match: 8. Per germline, CDR1 LGHNA and CDR2 YSLEER. The record originates from a study of T cell changes during pregnancy in multiple sclerosis. TCRdb keeps only in-frame clones here, not all; method: immunoSEQ multiplex PCR. The sample consists of some 85,000 clones, over 90% of them appearing once. This material consisted of peripheral blood, taken in the second trimester of pregnancy. The chain combines TRBV4-3 with TRBJ2-2, with 11 nucleotides matching TRBD2. The sequence was obtained from a female donor with multiple sclerosis, enrolled in a pregnancy study. CDR3 protein: CASSQGLVSGRENTGELFF. As DNA, the CDR3 is TGCGCCAGCAGCCAAGGTCTAGTTAGCGGGAGGGAGAACACCGGGGAGCTGTTTTTT.